Presented here are 6 T cell receptor beta chains from one specimen sequenced in a study of blood T cell repertoires in COVID-19. Clones were sequenced by immunoSEQ multiplex PCR, and TCRdb holds only the in-frame ones, with some missing. This table holds 150,000 to 200,000 clones, roughly 91% found once. The sequenced sample consisted of peripheral blood. The source is a human donor in a cohort sampled during active COVID-19.

This rearrangement joins TRBV25-1 to TRBJ1-1, with a weak D call TRBD1 (6 bases). CDR1 and CDR2 (germline): MGHDK, SYGVNS. The CDR3 is 13 amino acids. V was clipped by 7 bases and J by 4 bases, with 13 bases between them. CDR3: CASTKQGVTEAFF. CDR3 DNA sequence: TGTGCCAGCACAAAACAGGGAGTCACTGAAGCTTTCTTT.

Of note for this clone: The junction shows a germline mismatch at one end, possibly a read error. This chain links TRBV10-1 with TRBJ2-1, with D possibly matching TRBD1 (5 bases). Germline CDR1 is WNHNN and CDR2 is SYGVQD (reference sequence). The CDR3 has 14 amino acids. As DNA, the CDR3 is TGCGCCACCAGTAGGGGATACTCCTACAATGAGCAGTTCTTC. Translated: CATSRGYSYNEQFF.

The rearrangement uses TRBV10-3 and TRBJ1-2; TRBD1 agrees at 8 bases. The CDR3 totals 14 residues. J was trimmed by 8 bases and V by 2 bases; bases with no gene match: 7. Germline CDR1 ENHRY, CDR2 SYGVKD. CDR3 loop: CAISEMTGALGYTF. The DNA for the CDR3 is TGTGCCATCAGTGAGATGACAGGGGCGCTCGGCTACACCTTC.

The V and J genes are TRBV4-3 and TRBJ2-3; D gene ambiguous. Germline CDR1 LGHNA, CDR2 YSLEER. The CDR3 consists of 19 residues. The V end lost 1 base, the J end lost 4 bases, and 24 bases lay between the germline ends. CDR3 region: CASSQGSSIGLKDADTQYF. The CDR3 DNA reads as TGCGCCAGCAGCCAAGGGAGCAGTATCGGCCTAAAGGATGCAGATACGCAGTATTTT.

The chain couples TRBV5-5 to TRBJ2-5; 14 bases are shared with TRBD2. V was pared by 0 bases and J by 4 bases, with 8 bases of the junction left unmatched. Germline-derived CDR1 and CDR2 are SGHKS and YYEKEE (reference sequence). The CDR3 spans 18 residues. This CDR3 is CASSLAGTSGSLGETQYF. In DNA, the CDR3 is TGTGCCAGCAGCTTGGCCGGGACTAGCGGGAGTTTAGGAGAGACCCAGTACTTC. The full variable domain, with the rest looked up from reference TRBV5-5 and TRBJ2-5, is DAGVTQSPTHLIKTRGQQVTLRCSPISGHKSVSWYQQVLGQGPQFIFQYYEKEERGRGNFPDRFSARQFPNYSSELNVNALLLGDSALYLCASSLAGTSGSLGETQYFGPGTRLLVL.

J is TRBJ2-5 and V is TRBV5-1; tentative D call: TRBD2 (5 bases). The CDR3 has 17 residues. The germline CDR1 and CDR2 sequences are SGHRS and YFSETQ. Trimming cost V 0 bases and J 1 base, with 16 bases left between them. CDR3 nucleotide sequence: TGCGCCAGCAGCTTGGTCCCGGGGATTCGGGCCCAAGAGACCCAGTACTTC. Its translation is CASSLVPGIRAQETQYF.